This T cell receptor (beta chain) is from a study of post-analysis software for immune sequencing data. Study details: Recorded disease courses covered relapsing-remitting, secondary progressive and progressive-relapsing multiple sclerosis. Some patients had no subtype annotation.

Of note for this clonotype: The antigen is not known.

General study results and limits: Strong co-clustering by F measure linked samples that shared a preparation batch. With TRBV5-6, TRBV5-1 and TRBV20-1 included, about 5 TRBV segments were more frequent in patients than in controls. There was significantly lower normalized Chao1 diversity in multiple sclerosis patients than in controls.

The germline CDR1 and CDR2 sequences are SGHRS and YFSETQ. The CDR3 totals 17 residues. V lost 0 bases and J lost 1, with 14 bases in between. TCR beta libraries were prepared from cDNA with unique molecular identifiers. The authors obtained some 500,000 cDNA molecules from roughly 1 to 10 million T cells. MiXCR was run by TCRdb on the PCR reads, yielding one entry per CDR3 protein. The sample holds hundreds of thousands of distinct CDR3 sequences, roughly three fifths seen once. The chain joins TRBV5-1 to TRBJ2-1, with no clear D. Sequencing used blood. The clonotype originates from a girl aged 2-10 years with multiple sclerosis. The CDR3 coding sequence is TGCGCCAGCAGCTTGGGGCTTGGCGTCCAATCCTACAATGAGCAGTTCTTC. Translated: CASSLGLGVQSYNEQFF. Full variable domain (rest looked up from reference TRBV5-1 and TRBJ2-1): KAGVTQTPRYLIKTRGQQVTLSCSPISGHRSVSWYQQTPGQGLQFLFEYFSETQRNKGNFPGRFSGRQFSNSRSEMNVSTLELGDSALYLCASSLGLGVQSYNEQFFGPGTRLTVL.